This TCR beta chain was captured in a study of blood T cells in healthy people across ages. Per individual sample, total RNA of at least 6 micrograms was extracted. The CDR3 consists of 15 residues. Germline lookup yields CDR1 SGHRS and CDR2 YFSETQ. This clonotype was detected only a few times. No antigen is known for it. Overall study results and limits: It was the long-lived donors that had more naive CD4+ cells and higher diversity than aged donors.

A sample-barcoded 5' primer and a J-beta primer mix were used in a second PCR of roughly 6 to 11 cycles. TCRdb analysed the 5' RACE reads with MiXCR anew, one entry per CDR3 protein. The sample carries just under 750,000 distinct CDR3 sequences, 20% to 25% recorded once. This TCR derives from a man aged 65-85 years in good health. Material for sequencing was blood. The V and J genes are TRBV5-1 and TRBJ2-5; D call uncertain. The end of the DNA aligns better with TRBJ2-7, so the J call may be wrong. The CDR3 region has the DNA TGCGCCAGCAGCCCCGAGATAAGCATACCCTACGAGCAGTACTTC. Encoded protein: CASSPEISIPYEQYF.